Sequencing of this TCR beta chain was carried out in a study of T cell responses to AZD1222 COVID-19 vaccine. Measured with immunoSEQ multiplex PCR; TCRdb has only the in-frame clones, and not every one. This table has about 150,000 clones, approximately 90% appearing once. The germline V gene has CDR1 SGHRS and CDR2 YFSETQ. The V end was cut by 0 bases, the J end by 6 bases, with 9 bases between. The CDR3 loop spans 13 amino acids. Study observations and caveats: Donors were chiefly white British, with a greater number of females, and clonal diversity was perhaps underestimated. The peak T cell response came first, and repertoires were sampled only after it. Only 5 or 6 individuals given AZD1222 were seropositive at baseline. Increased Spike-specific TCR breadth and depth were observed after two AZD1222 doses.

This clone was seen only a few times. The antigen is unknown. The receptor's source is an adult in good health. This specimen was peripheral blood, taken on day 0 of AZD1222 vaccination. The chain couples TRBV5-1 to TRBJ1-1; D uncertain. DNA for the CDR3: TGCGCCAGCAGCTTGGCTATGGGCGCTGAAGCTTTCTTT. Translation: CASSLAMGAEAFF.